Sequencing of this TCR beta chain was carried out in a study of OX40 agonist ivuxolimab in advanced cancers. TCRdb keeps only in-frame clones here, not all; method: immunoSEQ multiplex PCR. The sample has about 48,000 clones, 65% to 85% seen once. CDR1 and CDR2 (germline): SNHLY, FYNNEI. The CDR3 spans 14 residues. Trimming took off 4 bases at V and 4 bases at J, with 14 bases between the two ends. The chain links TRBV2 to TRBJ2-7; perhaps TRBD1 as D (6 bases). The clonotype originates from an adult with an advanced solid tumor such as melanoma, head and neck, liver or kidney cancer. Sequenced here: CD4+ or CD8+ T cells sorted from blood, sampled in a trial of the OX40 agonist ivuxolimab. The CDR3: CASSGAGQWYEQYF. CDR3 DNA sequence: TGTGCCAGCAGTGGGGCCGGACAGTGGTACGAGCAGTACTTC.